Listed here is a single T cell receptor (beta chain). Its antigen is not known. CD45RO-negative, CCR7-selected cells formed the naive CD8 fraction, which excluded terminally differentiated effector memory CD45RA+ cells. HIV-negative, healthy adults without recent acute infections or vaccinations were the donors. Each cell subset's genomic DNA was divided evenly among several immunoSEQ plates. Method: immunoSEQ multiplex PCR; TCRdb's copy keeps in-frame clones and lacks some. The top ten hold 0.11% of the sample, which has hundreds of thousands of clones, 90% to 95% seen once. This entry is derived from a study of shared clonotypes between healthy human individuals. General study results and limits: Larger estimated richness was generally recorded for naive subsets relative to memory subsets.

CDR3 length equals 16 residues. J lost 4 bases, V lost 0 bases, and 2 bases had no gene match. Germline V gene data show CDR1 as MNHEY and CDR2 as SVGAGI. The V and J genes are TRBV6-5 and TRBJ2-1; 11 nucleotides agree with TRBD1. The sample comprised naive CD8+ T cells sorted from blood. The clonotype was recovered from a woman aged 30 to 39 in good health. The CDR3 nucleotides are TGTGCCAGCAGTTACTCGGACAGGGGGCCTTACAATGAGCAGTTCTTC. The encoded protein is CASSYSDRGPYNEQFF.